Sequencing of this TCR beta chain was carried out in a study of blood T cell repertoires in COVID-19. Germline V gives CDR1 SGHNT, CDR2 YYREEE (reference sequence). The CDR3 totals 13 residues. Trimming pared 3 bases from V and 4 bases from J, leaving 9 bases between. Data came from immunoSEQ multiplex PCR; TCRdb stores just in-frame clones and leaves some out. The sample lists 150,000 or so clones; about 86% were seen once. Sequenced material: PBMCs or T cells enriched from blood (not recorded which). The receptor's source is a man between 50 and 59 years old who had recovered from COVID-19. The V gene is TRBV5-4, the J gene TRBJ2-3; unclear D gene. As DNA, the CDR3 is TGTGCCAGCAGCTCTGAGTTAGCAGATACGCAGTATTTT. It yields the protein CASSSELADTQYF.